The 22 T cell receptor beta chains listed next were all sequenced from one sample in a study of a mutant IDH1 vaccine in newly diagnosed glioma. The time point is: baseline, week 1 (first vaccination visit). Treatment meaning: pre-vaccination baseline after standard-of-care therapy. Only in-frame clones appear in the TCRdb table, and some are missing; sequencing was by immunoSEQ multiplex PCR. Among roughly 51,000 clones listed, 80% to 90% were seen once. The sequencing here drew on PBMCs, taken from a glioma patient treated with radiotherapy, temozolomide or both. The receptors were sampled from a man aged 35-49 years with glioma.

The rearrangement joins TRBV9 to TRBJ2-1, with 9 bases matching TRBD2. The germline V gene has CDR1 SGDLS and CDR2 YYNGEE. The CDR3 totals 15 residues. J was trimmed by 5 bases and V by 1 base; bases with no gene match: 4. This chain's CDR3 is CASSVWVAGDNEQFF. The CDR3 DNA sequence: TGTGCCAGCAGCGTATGGGTAGCGGGGGACAATGAGCAGTTCTTC.

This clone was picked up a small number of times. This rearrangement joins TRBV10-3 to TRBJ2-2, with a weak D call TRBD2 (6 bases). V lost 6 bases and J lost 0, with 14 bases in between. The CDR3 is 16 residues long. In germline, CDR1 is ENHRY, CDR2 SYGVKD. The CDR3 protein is CAIRRVGGANTGELFF. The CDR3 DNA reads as TGTGCCATCAGGAGGGTCGGGGGAGCGAACACCGGGGAGCTGTTTTTT.

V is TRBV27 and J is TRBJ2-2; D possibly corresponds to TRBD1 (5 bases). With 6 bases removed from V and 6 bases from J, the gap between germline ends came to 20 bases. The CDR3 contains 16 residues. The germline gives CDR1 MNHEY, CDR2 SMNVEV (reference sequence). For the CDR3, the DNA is TGTGCCAGCAGCCGACCGGACACCCGTTATCCCGGGGAGCTGTTTTTT. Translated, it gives CASSRPDTRYPGELFF.

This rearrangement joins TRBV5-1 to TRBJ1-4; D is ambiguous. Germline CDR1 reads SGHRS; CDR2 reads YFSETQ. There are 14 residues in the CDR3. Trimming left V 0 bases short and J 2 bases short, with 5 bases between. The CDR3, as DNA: TGCGCCAGCAGCTTGGTTGGGACTAATGAAAAACTGTTTTTT. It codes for CASSLVGTNEKLFF.

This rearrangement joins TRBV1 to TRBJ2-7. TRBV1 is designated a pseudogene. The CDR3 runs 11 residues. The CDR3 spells CTSSQSYEQYF. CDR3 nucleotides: TGCACCAGCAGCCAATCCTACGAGCAGTACTTC.

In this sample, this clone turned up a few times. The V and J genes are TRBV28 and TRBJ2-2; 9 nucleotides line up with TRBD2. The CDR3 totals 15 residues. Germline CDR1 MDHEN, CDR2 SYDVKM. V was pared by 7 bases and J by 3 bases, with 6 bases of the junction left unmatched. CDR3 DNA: TGTGCCAGCAATGGCGGGAGGGCCGACACCGGGGAGCTGTTTTTT. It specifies CASNGGRADTGELFF.

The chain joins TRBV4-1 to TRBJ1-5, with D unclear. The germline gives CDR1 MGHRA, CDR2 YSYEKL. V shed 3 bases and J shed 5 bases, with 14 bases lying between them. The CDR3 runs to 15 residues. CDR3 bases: TGCGCCAGCAGCCAGGGAATGGACGGTTATCAGCCCCAGCATTTT. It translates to CASSQGMDGYQPQHF.

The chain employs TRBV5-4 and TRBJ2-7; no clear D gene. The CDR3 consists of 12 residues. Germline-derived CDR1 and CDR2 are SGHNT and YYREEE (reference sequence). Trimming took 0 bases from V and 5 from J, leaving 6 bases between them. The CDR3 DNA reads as TGTGCCAGCAGCTTGGTTGGGAACGAGCAGTACTTC. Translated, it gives CASSLVGNEQYF.

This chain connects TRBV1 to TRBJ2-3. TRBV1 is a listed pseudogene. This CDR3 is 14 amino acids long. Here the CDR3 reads CTSSLKWGTDTQYF. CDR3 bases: TGCACCAGCAGCCTGAAATGGGGCACAGATACGCAGTATTTT.

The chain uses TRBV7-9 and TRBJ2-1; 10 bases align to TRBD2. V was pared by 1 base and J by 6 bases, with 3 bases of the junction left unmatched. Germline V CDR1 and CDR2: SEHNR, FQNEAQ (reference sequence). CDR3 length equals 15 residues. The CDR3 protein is CASSLGVAGGNEQFF. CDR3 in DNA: TGTGCCAGCAGCTTAGGGGTAGCGGGAGGCAATGAGCAGTTCTTC.

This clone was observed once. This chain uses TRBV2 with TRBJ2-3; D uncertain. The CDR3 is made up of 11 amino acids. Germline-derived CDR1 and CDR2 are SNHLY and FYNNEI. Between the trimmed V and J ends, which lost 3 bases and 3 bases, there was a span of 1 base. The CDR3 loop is CASSETDTQYF. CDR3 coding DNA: TGTGCCAGCAGTGAGACAGATACGCAGTATTTT.

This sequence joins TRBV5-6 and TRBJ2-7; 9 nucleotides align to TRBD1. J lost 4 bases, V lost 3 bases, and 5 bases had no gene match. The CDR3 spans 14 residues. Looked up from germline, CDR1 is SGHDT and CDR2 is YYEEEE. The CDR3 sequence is CASSYGQGRYEQYF. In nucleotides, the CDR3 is TGTGCCAGCAGCTACGGACAGGGGCGGTACGAGCAGTACTTC. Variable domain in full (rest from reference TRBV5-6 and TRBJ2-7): DAGVTQSPTHLIKTRGQQVTLRCSPKSGHDTVSWYQQALGQGPQFIFQYYEEEERQRGNFPDRFSGHQFPNYSSELNVNALLLGDSALYLCASSYGQGRYEQYFGPGTRLTVT.

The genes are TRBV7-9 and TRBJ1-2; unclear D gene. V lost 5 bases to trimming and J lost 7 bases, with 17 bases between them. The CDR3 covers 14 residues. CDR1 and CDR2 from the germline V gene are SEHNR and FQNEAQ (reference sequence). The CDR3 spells CASSPEPGLRGYTF. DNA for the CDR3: TGTGCCAGCAGCCCTGAGCCGGGGTTGCGTGGCTACACCTTC.

CDR3 nucleotides: TGTGCCAGCAGCCCGGGGCCCGAAAACACCATATATTTT. It specifies CASSPGPENTIYF. This sequence joins TRBV7-2 and TRBJ1-3; TRBD1 is a possible D gene (5 bases). This CDR3 contains 13 residues. V dropped 5 bases and J dropped 6 bases, with 11 bases sitting between them. The germline gives CDR1 SGHTA, CDR2 FQGNSA.

The CDR3 sequence is CASEQGTQYF. CDR3 nucleotide sequence: TGTGCCAGTGAACAGGGGACCCAGTACTTC. The rearrangement joins TRBV25-1 to TRBJ2-5; D is perhaps TRBD1 (6 bases). Trimming pared 9 bases from V and 7 bases from J, leaving 9 bases between. Germline values: CDR1 MGHDK, CDR2 SYGVNS. The CDR3 contains 10 residues. Drawing the rest from reference TRBV25-1 and TRBJ2-5, the complete variable domain is EADIYQTPRYLVIGTGKKITLECSQTMGHDKMYWYQQDPGMELHLIHYSYGVNSTEKGDLSSESTVSRIRTEHFPLTLESARPSHTSQYLCASEQGTQYFGPGTRLLVL.

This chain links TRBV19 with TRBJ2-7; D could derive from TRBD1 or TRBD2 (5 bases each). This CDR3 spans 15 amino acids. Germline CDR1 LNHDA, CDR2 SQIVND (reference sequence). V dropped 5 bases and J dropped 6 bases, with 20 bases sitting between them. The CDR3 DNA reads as TGTGCCAGTAGTCCCCCGGGACCGCGCTTAAGCGAGCAGTACTTC. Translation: CASSPPGPRLSEQYF.

The chain's CDR3 is CASSPWTDYGYTF. The CDR3 coding sequence is TGTGCCAGTAGTCCATGGACAGACTATGGCTACACCTTC. This chain connects TRBV19 to TRBJ1-2; maybe TRBD1 (6 bases). Germline-derived CDR1 and CDR2 are LNHDA and SQIVND (reference sequence). CDR3 length: 13 residues. V was cut by 5 bases and J by 3 bases, with 10 bases left in between.

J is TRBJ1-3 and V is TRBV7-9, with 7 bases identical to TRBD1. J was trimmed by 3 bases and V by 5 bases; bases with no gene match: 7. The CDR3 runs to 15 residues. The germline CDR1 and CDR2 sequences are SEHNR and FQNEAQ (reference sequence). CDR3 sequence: CASSPTGTVGNTIYF. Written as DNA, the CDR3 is TGTGCCAGCAGCCCGACCGGGACAGTTGGAAACACCATATATTTT.

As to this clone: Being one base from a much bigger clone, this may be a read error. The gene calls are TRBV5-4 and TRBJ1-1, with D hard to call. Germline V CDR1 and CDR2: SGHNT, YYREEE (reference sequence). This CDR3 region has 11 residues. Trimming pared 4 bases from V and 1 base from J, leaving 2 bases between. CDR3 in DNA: TGTGCCAGCAGCCAGAACACTGAAGCTTTCTTT. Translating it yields CASSQNTEAFF.

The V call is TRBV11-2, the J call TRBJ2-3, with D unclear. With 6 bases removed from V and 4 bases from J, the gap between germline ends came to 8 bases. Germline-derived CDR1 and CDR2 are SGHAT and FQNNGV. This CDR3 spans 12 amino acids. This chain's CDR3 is CASRLNADTQYF. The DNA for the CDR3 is TGTGCCAGCAGGCTGAATGCAGATACGCAGTATTTT.

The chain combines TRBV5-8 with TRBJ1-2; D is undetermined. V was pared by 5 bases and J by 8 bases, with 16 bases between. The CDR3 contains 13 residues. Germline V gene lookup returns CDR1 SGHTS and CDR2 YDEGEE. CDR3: CASRTQRTGGYTF. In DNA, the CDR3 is TGTGCCAGCAGGACCCAGCGGACCGGGGGCTACACCTTC.

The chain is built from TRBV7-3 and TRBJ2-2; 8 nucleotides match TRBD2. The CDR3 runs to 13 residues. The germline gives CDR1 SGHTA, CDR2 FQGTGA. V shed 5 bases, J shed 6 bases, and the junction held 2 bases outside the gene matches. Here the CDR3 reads CASSTGGAGELFF. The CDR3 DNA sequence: TGTGCCAGCAGCACGGGGGGGGCCGGGGAGCTGTTTTTT.